Here is one T cell receptor beta chain with its context. The antigen is not known. MiXCR, run by TCRdb on the RT-PCR reads, gives a single entry per CDR3 protein. The sample includes hundreds of thousands of distinct CDR3 sequences, around 25% of them seen just once. This entry belongs to a study of response to subunit inactivated influenza vaccine. General study findings and limits: The authors suggested that every seasonal influenza vaccination recruits few new T cells.

This clonotype was sampled from a man aged 50-60 years who received an inactivated influenza vaccine. Sample: CD4+ T cells sorted from PBMCs, taken 5 days after vaccination.

The CDR3: CASSYFGQIYGYTF. The DNA for the CDR3 is TGTGCCAGCAGTTACTTCGGACAGATCTATGGCTACACCTTC. The rearrangement uses TRBV6-2 or TRBV6-3 and TRBJ1-2, with D possibly being TRBD1 (6 bases). V lost 1 base and J lost 4, with 10 bases in between. Germline loops: CDR1 MNHEY, CDR2 SVGEGT. There are 14 residues in the CDR3.